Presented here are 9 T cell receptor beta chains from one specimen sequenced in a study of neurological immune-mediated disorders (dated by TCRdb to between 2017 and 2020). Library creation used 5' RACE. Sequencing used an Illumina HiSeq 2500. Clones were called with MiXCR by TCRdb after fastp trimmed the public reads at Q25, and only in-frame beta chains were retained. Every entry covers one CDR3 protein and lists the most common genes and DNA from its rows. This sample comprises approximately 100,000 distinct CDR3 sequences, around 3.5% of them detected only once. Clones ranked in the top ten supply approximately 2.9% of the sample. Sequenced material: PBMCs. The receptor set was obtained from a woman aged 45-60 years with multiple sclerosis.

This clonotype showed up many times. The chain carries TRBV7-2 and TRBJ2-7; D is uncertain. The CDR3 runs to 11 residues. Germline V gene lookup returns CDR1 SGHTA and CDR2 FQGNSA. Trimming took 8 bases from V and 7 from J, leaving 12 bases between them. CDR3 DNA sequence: TGTGCCAGCCGTGGGGTCTTTGAGCAGTACTTC. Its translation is CASRGVFEQYF.

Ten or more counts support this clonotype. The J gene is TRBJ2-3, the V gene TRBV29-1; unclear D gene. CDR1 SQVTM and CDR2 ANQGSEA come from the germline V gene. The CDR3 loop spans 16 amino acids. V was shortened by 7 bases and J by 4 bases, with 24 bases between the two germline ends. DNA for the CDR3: TGCAGCGCTCACCGAATAACTGGGCCTCGCCCAGATACGCAGTATTTT. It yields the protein CSAHRITGPRPDTQYF.

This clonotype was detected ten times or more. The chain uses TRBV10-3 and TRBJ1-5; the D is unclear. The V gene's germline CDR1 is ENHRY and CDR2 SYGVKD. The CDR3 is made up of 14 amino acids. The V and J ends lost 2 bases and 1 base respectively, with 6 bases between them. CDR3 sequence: CAISEGESNQPQHF. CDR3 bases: TGTGCCATCAGTGAGGGGGAGAGCAATCAGCCCCAGCATTTT.

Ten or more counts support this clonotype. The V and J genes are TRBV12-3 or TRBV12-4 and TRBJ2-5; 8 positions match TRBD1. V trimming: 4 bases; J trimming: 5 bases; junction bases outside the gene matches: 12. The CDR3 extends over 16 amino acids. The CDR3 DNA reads TGTGCCAGCAGTTCCCCTACCAGGGGGCGCCGGGAGACCCAGTACTTC. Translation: CASSSPTRGRRETQYF.

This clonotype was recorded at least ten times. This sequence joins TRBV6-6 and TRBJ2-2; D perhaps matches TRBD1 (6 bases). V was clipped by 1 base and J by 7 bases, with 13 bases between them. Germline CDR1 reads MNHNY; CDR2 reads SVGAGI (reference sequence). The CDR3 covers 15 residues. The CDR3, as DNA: TGTGCCAGCAGTTACTTTTCCCAGGGGAACGGGGAGCTGTTTTTT. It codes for CASSYFSQGNGELFF.

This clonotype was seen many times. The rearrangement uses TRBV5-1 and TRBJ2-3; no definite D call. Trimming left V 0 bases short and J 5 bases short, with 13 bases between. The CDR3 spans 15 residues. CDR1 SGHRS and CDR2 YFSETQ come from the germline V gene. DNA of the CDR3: TGCGCCAGCAGCTTGGAGGAGCCCGTGTTAGATACGCAGTATTTT. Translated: CASSLEEPVLDTQYF.

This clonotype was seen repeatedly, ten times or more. The CDR3 loop is CASTRGGSYEQYF. CDR3 in DNA: TGTGCCAGCACCCGGGGGGGCTCCTACGAGCAGTACTTC. The V and J genes are TRBV27 and TRBJ2-7; 8 nucleotides match TRBD2. The CDR3 has 13 amino acids. Trimming at V came to 7 bases and at J to 0 bases, leaving 2 bases not matched to a gene. Germline CDR1 is MNHEY and CDR2 is SMNVEV (reference sequence).

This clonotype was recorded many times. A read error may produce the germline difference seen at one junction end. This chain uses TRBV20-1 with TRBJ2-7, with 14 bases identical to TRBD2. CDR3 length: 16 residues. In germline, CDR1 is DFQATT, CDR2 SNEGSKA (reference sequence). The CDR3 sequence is CSARGTSGGKSYEQYF. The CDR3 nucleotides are TGCAGTGCCAGAGGGACTAGCGGGGGAAAATCCTACGAGCAGTACTTC.

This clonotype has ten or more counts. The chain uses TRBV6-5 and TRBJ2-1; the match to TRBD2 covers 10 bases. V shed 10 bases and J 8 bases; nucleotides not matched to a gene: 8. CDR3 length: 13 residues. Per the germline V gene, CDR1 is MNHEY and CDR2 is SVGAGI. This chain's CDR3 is CANSGGPPYEQFF. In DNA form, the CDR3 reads TGTGCCAATAGCGGGGGGCCCCCCTATGAGCAGTTCTTC.